The 12 T cell receptor beta chains below all came from one sample that was sequenced in a study of OX40 agonist ivuxolimab in advanced cancers. Method: immunoSEQ multiplex PCR; TCRdb's copy keeps in-frame clones and lacks some. The data show 60,000 to 75,000 clones, roughly 80% seen once. The source was CD4+ or CD8+ T cells sorted from blood, collected in a trial of the OX40 agonist ivuxolimab. These receptors were taken from an adult with an advanced solid tumor such as melanoma, head and neck, liver or kidney cancer.

J is TRBJ2-1 and V is TRBV28; TRBD2 might be the D (6 bases). The length of the CDR3 is 15 residues. CDR1 is MDHEN and CDR2 is SYDVKM in the germline V gene. Trimming removed 6 bases at V and 5 bases at J, with 17 bases between. In DNA form, the CDR3 reads TGTGCCAGCAGCCCAGGAGGCGCGGGGAACAATGAGCAGTTCTTC. This sequence encodes CASSPGGAGNNEQFF.

This chain connects TRBV27 to TRBJ1-6; TRBD1 matches at 7 bases. CDR3 length: 14 amino acids. The germline V gene has CDR1 MNHEY and CDR2 SMNVEV (reference sequence). Trimming cost V 1 base and J 7 bases; bases outside gene matches: 1. CDR3 sequence (DNA): TGTGCCAGCAGTTTATACAGGGGCAATTCACCCCTCCACTTT. Translated, it gives CASSLYRGNSPLHF.

The V gene is TRBV7-9, the J gene TRBJ2-1; TRBD1 agrees at 7 bases. CDR3 length: 19 residues. The V gene end was trimmed by 1 base and the J gene end by 3 bases; junction bases not matched to a gene: 15. Germline V gene sequence: CDR1 SEHNR, CDR2 FQNEAQ (reference sequence). CDR3 nucleotide sequence: TGTGCCAGCAGCTTAGAGGGGGTTAACAGGGGCCCCATCTACAATGAGCAGTTCTTC. Protein product: CASSLEGVNRGPIYNEQFF.

CDR3 in amino acids: CASRTGGGNTIYF. The CDR3 coding sequence is TGTGCCAGCCGGACAGGGGGTGGAAACACCATATATTTT. This chain links TRBV2 with TRBJ1-3; 10 bases line up with TRBD1. This CDR3 has 13 amino acids. J gave up 3 bases and V 8 bases, and 1 base lay outside the gene matches. Germline loops: CDR1 SNHLY, CDR2 FYNNEI. Full variable domain (missing parts from reference TRBV2 and TRBJ1-3): EPEVTQTPSHQVTQMGQEVILRCVPISNHLYFYWYRQILGQKVEFLVSFYNNEISEKSEIFDDQFSVERPDGSNFTLKIRSTKLEDSAMYFCASRTGGGNTIYFGEGSWLTVV.

The chain combines TRBV18 with TRBJ1-1; possibly TRBD1 for D (5 bases). CDR3 length equals 14 residues. CDR1 is KGHSH and CDR2 is LQKENI in the germline V gene. The germline V and J ends were trimmed by 3 bases and 2 bases, with 10 bases remaining between them. The CDR3, as DNA: TGTGCCAGCTCACCTCAACAGGTTAACACTGAAGCTTTCTTT. Its translation: CASSPQQVNTEAFF.

The gene calls are TRBV18 and TRBJ1-2; D perhaps matches TRBD1 (5 bases). This CDR3 comprises 15 residues. CDR1 is KGHSH, CDR2 LQKENI, per germline. The germline V and J ends were trimmed by 3 bases and 1 base, with 12 bases remaining between them. The CDR3 DNA is TGTGCCAGCTCACCCCGGGACCTACTTAACTATGGCTACACCTTC. It translates to CASSPRDLLNYGYTF.

There are a few counts of this clone. The chain joins TRBV2 to TRBJ1-1; TRBD1 might be the D (5 bases). CDR1 and CDR2 (germline): SNHLY, FYNNEI. Trimming left V 6 bases short and J 2 bases short, with 7 bases between. This CDR3 spans 12 amino acids. CDR3 amino acids: CASRQGNTEAFF. The CDR3 bases are TGTGCCAGCAGGCAGGGCAACACTGAAGCTTTCTTT.

This chain joins TRBV20-1 and TRBJ1-1; D possibly corresponds to TRBD1 (5 bases). The CDR3 has 11 amino acids. The germline V and J ends were trimmed by 6 bases and 3 bases, with 8 bases remaining between them. The germline CDR1 and CDR2 sequences are DFQATT and SNEGSKA (reference sequence). The CDR3 region is CSAGEDTEAFF. The CDR3 DNA reads as TGCAGTGCGGGGGAGGACACTGAAGCTTTCTTT.

In this sample, this clone turned up once. The chain combines TRBV7-9 with TRBJ1-2, with TRBD1 matching 7 bases. The CDR3 sequence is 14 residues long. Losses at the gene ends were 2 bases for V and 4 bases for J; bases not matched to a gene: 4. In germline, CDR1 is SEHNR, CDR2 FQNEAQ (reference sequence). The CDR3 DNA reads TGTGCCAGCAGCTTATCGACAGGGAGCTATGGCTACACCTTC. This gives the protein CASSLSTGSYGYTF. Using reference TRBV7-9 and TRBJ1-2 for the parts outside the CDR3, the full variable domain is DTGVSQNPRHKITKRGQNVTFRCDPISEHNRLYWYRQTLGQGPEFLTYFQNEAQLEKSRLLSDRFSAERPKGSFSTLEIQRTEQGDSAMYLCASSLSTGSYGYTFGSGTRLTVV.

The V call is TRBV7-8, the J call TRBJ1-6; D not certain. The germline V gene has CDR1 SGHVS and CDR2 FQNEAQ. CDR3 length: 13 amino acids. V lost 8 bases and J 0 bases, leaving 5 bases between the germline ends. This chain's CDR3 is CASVSSYNSPLHF. The CDR3 DNA follows: TGTGCCAGCGTGAGCTCCTATAATTCACCCCTCCACTTT. Filled out from reference TRBV7-8 and TRBJ1-6, the complete variable domain reads GAGVSQSPRYKVAKRGQDVALRCDPISGHVSLFWYQQALGQGPEFLTYFQNEAQLDKSGLPSDRFFAERPEGSVSTLKIQRTQQEDSAVYLCASVSSYNSPLHFGNGTRLTVT.

The rearrangement links TRBV2 to TRBJ2-1; 12 nucleotides line up with TRBD2. CDR1 SNHLY and CDR2 FYNNEI come from the germline V gene. This CDR3 spans 15 amino acids. V shed 5 bases, J shed 2 bases, and the junction held 1 base outside the gene matches. CDR3 in amino acids: CASSTSGGTYNEQFF. CDR3 bases: TGTGCCAGCAGTACTAGCGGGGGGACCTACAATGAGCAGTTCTTC.

This sequence joins TRBV7-9 and TRBJ2-3; D gene unclear. There are 14 residues in the CDR3. The V gene's germline CDR1 is SEHNR and CDR2 FQNEAQ (reference sequence). The V and J ends lost 10 bases and 5 bases respectively, with 19 bases between them. In DNA, the CDR3 is TGTGCCACCCCCAAGGGTCCCGAGGTAGATACGCAGTATTTT. Translation gives CATPKGPEVDTQYF.